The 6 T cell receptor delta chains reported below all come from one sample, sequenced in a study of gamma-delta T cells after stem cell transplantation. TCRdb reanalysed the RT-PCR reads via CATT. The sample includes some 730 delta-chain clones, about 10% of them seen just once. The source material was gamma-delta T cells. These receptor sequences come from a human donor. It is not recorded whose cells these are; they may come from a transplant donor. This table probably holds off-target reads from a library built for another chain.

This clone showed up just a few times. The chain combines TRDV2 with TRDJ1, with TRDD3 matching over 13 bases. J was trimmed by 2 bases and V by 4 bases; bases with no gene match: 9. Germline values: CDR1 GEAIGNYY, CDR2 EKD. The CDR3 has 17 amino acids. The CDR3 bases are TGTGCCTGTGATTCCCTTACTGGGGGATACGAGACCGATAAACTCATCTTT. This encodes CACDSLTGGYETDKLIF.

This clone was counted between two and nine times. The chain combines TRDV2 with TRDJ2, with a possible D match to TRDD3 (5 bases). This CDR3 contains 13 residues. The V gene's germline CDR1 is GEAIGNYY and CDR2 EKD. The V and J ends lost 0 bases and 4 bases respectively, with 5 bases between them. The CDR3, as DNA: TGTGCCTGTGACACCTGGGGGACAGCACAACTCTTCTTT. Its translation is CACDTWGTAQLFF.

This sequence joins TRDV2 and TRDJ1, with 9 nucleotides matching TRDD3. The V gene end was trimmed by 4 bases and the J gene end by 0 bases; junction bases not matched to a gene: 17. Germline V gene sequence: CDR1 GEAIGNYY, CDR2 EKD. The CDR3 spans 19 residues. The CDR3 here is CACDSIQGTGGGYTDKLIF. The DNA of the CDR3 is TGTGCCTGTGATTCCATCCAGGGGACTGGGGGAGGTTACACCGATAAACTCATCTTT.

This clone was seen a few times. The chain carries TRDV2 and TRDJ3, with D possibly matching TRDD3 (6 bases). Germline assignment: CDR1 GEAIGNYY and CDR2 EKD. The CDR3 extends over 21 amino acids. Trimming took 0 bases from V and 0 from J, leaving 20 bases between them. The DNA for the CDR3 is TGTGCCTGTGACACCCCTTTTAGGCCTGGGGAGAGCTCCTGGGACACCCGACAGATGTTTTTC. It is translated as CACDTPFRPGESSWDTRQMFF.

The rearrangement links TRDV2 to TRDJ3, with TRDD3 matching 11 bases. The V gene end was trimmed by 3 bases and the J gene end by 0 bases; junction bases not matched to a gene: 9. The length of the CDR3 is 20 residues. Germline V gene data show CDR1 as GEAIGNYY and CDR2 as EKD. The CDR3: CACDPITGGYRSWDTRQMFF. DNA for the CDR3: TGTGCCTGTGACCCAATTACTGGGGGATATCGCTCCTGGGACACCCGACAGATGTTTTTC.

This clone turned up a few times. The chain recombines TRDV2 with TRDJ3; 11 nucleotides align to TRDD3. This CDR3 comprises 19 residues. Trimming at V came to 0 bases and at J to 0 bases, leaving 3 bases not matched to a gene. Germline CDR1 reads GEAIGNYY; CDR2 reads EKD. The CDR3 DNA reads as TGTGCCTGTGACACCGTACTGGGGGATAGCTCCTGGGACACCCGACAGATGTTTTTC. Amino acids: CACDTVLGDSSWDTRQMFF.